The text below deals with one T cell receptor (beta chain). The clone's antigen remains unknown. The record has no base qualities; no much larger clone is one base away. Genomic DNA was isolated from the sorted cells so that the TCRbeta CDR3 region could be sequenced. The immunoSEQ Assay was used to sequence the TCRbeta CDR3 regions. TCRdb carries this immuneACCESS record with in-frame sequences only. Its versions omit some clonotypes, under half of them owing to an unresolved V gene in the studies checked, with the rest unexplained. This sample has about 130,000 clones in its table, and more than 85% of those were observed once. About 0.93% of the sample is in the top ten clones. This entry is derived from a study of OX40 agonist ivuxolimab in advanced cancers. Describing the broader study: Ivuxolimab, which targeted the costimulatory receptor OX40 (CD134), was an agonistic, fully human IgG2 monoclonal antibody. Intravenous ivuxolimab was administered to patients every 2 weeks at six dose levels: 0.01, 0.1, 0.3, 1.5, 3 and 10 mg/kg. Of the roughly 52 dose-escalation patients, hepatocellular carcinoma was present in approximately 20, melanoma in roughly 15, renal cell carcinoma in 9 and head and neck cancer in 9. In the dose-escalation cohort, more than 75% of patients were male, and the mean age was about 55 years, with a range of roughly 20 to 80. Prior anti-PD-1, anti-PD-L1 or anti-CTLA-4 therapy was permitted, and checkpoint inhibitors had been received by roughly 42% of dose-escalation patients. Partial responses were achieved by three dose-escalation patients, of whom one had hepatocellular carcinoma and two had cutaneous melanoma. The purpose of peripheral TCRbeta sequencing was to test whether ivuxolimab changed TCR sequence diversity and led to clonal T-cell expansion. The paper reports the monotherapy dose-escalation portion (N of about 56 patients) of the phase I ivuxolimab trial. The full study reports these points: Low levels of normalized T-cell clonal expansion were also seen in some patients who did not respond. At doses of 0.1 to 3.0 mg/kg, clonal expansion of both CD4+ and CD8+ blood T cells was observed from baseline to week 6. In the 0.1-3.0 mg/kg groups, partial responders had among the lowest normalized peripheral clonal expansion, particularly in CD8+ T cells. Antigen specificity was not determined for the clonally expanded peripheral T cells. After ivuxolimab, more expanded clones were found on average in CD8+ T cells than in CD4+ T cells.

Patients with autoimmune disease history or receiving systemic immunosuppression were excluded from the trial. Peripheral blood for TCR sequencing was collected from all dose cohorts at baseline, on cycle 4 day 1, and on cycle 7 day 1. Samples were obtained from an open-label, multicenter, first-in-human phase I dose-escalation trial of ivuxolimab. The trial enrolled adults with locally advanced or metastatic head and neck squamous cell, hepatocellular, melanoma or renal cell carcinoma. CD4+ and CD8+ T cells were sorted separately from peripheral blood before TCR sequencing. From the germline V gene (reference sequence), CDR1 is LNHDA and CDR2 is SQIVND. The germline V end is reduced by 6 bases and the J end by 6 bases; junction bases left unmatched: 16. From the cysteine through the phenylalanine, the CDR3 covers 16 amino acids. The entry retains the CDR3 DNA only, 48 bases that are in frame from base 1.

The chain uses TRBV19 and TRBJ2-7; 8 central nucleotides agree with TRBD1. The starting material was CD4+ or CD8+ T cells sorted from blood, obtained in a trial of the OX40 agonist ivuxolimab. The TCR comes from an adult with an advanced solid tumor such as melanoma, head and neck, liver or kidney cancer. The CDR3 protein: CASRSSGQVLWGEQYF. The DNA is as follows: TGTGCCAGTAGGTCGTCGGGACAGGTGCTTTGGGGCGAGCAGTACTTC.